These 20 T cell receptor beta chains originate from one sample sequenced in a study of blood T cell repertoires in COVID-19. The protocol was immunoSEQ multiplex PCR, while the TCRdb copy is restricted to in-frame clones and leaves out a portion. The sample includes about 250,000 clones, roughly 85% seen only once; the top ten take approximately 8.2%. The sequenced sample was PBMCs or T cells enriched from blood (not recorded which). All receptors derive from a woman aged 50 to 60 with acute COVID-19.

The chain links TRBV19 to TRBJ1-1; tentative D call: TRBD1 (6 bases). Trimming stripped 1 base from V and 5 bases from J, with 11 bases between. This CDR3 comprises 14 residues. In germline, CDR1 is LNHDA, CDR2 SQIVND (reference sequence). The CDR3 region is CASSIGTGSTEAFF. The CDR3, as DNA: TGTGCCAGTAGTATAGGCACAGGGAGTACTGAAGCTTTCTTT.

This clone was found once. The chain uses TRBV30 and TRBJ1-1; D unclear. This CDR3 is 12 amino acids long. Trimming removed 5 bases from V and 3 bases from J, with 10 bases in between. The V gene's germline CDR1 is GTSNPN and CDR2 SVGIG (reference sequence). The CDR3 loop is CAWGPGDTEAFF. CDR3 in DNA: TGTGCCTGGGGCCCCGGGGACACTGAAGCTTTCTTT.

The chain uses TRBV6-5 and TRBJ2-5; D may be TRBD1 (5 bases). This CDR3 spans 14 amino acids. The V gene's germline CDR1 is MNHEY and CDR2 SVGAGI. The ends were cut back, 3 bases at V and 3 bases at J, with 11 bases in the middle. CDR3 in amino acids: CASSYWGGKETQYF. CDR3 coding DNA: TGTGCCAGCAGTTATTGGGGCGGAAAAGAGACCCAGTACTTC.

This clone was seen a single time. CDR3 nucleotide sequence: TGTGCCAGCAGGAAGCTTGGACAGTTGGACAATCAGCCCCAGCATTTT. Protein sequence: CASRKLGQLDNQPQHF. The gene calls are TRBV27 and TRBJ1-5; tentative D call: TRBD1 (6 bases). V was pared by 6 bases and J by 3 bases, with 18 bases between. This CDR3 comprises 16 residues. Germline V CDR1 and CDR2: MNHEY, SMNVEV (reference sequence).

The table lists this clone with a few counts. This chain uses TRBV30 with TRBJ1-2, with D perhaps matching TRBD1 (5 bases). The CDR3 runs to 13 residues. Trimming shortened V by 7 bases and J by 6 bases, and 18 bases separated the two germline ends. Germline V gives CDR1 GTSNPN, CDR2 SVGIG (reference sequence). The CDR3 DNA follows: TGTGCCTCCCCGGGCGGGGGTCGAGATGGCTACACCTTC. This sequence encodes CASPGGGRDGYTF.

This sequence joins TRBV9 and TRBJ1-2; TRBD1 agrees at 12 bases. CDR1 SGDLS and CDR2 YYNGEE come from the germline V gene. V gave up 3 bases and J gave up 7 bases; unmatched junction bases: 7. CDR3 length: 15 residues. The CDR3 DNA sequence: TGTGCCAGCAGCGCGGGACAGGGGGCGGTGTCTGGCTACACCTTC. It encodes CASSAGQGAVSGYTF.

This rearrangement joins TRBV18 to TRBJ1-1, with TRBD1 matching 8 bases. The germline gives CDR1 KGHSH, CDR2 LQKENI. This CDR3 comprises 15 residues. The J segment lost 4 bases and the V segment lost 2 bases, leaving 6 bases of the junction unmatched. CDR3 in amino acids: CASSPGQGPSTEAFF. Here the CDR3 DNA reads TGTGCCAGCTCACCAGGACAGGGCCCTTCCACTGAAGCTTTCTTT.

This sequence joins TRBV30 and TRBJ1-6; D gene uncertain. The CDR3 consists of 11 residues. V was clipped by 3 bases and J by 7 bases, with 4 bases between them. The germline CDR1 and CDR2 sequences are GTSNPN and SVGIG (reference sequence). The CDR3 region is CAWRENSPLHF. The CDR3 nucleotides read TGTGCCTGGAGGGAGAATTCACCCCTCCACTTT.

V and J are TRBV5-8 and TRBJ2-5, with 7 bases aligning to TRBD1. CDR1 and CDR2 (germline): SGHTS, YDEGEE. The CDR3 consists of 16 residues. Trimming at V came to 4 bases and at J to 9 bases, leaving 18 bases not matched to a gene. The CDR3 loop reads CASSIRDSFQERAQYF. As DNA, the CDR3 is TGTGCCAGCAGCATAAGGGACAGTTTCCAAGAGAGGGCCCAGTACTTC.

This clone showed up just a few times. The chain combines TRBV5-6 with TRBJ1-1, with D unclear. The germline gives CDR1 SGHDT, CDR2 YYEEEE. Trimming removed 2 bases at V and 1 base at J, with 12 bases between. This CDR3 contains 15 residues. In DNA form, the CDR3 reads TGTGCCAGCAGCTTACTAAACTCCGAGAACACTGAAGCTTTCTTT. Translating gives CASSLLNSENTEAFF.

This sequence joins TRBV30 and TRBJ1-1, with D maybe TRBD1 (6 bases). CDR3 size: 12 residues. CDR1 and CDR2 from the germline V gene are GTSNPN and SVGIG (reference sequence). The V and J ends lost 6 bases and 1 base respectively, with 9 bases between them. DNA of the CDR3: TGTGCCTGCGCGACAGGGAACACTGAAGCTTTCTTT. Its protein product is CACATGNTEAFF.

This rearrangement joins TRBV5-1 to TRBJ2-5, with 15 bases identical to TRBD2. From germline, CDR1 is SGHRS and CDR2 YFSETQ. This CDR3 has 17 amino acids. Germline trimming cut 5 bases from V and 0 bases from J; bases unmatched to any gene: 5. As DNA, the CDR3 is TGCGCCAGCAGTACCGGGACTAGCGGGGGGAACCAAGAGACCCAGTACTTC. Translated, it gives CASSTGTSGGNQETQYF. Together with reference TRBV5-1 and TRBJ2-5, the CDR3 gives the full variable domain: KAGVTQTPRYLIKTRGQQVTLSCSPISGHRSVSWYQQTPGQGLQFLFEYFSETQRNKGNFPGRFSGRQFSNSRSEMNVSTLELGDSALYLCASSTGTSGGNQETQYFGPGTRLLVL.

This clone was seen more than once but under ten times. In the same sample, other DNA sequences code for this CDR3. DNA for the CDR3: TGTGCCAGTAGTAGCCAAAGGGGCACTGAAGCTTTCTTT. Translated: CASSSQRGTEAFF. The chain carries TRBV19 and TRBJ1-1, with a possible D match to TRBD1 (5 bases). Per the germline V gene, CDR1 is LNHDA and CDR2 is SQIVND (reference sequence). The length of the CDR3 is 13 residues. Trimming left V 4 bases short and J 4 bases short, with 10 bases between. Together with reference TRBV19 and TRBJ1-1, the CDR3 gives the full variable domain: DGGITQSPKYLFRKEGQNVTLSCEQNLNHDAMYWYRQDPGQGLRLIYYSQIVNDFQKGDIAEGYSVSREKKESFPLTVTSAQKNPTAFYLCASSSQRGTEAFFGQGTRLTVV.

The sample holds a few counts of this clone. The chain is built from TRBV13 and TRBJ1-6; the D gene is possibly TRBD1 (5 bases). Germline CDR1 PRHDT, CDR2 FYEKMQ (reference sequence). Trimming took 2 bases from V and 8 from J, leaving 13 bases between them. The CDR3 is 15 amino acids. CDR3 in amino acids: CASSLSGGSDSPLHF. In nucleotides, the CDR3 is TGTGCCAGCAGCTTATCTGGGGGGAGTGATTCACCCCTCCACTTT.

The chain links TRBV7-9 to TRBJ2-2; TRBD2 aligns across 8 bases. This CDR3 region has 15 residues. Germline V gives CDR1 SEHNR, CDR2 FQNEAQ (reference sequence). Trimming took 0 bases from V and 6 from J; bases not matched to a gene: 3. CDR3 sequence: CASSLAGGRSGELFF. DNA of the CDR3: TGTGCCAGCAGCTTAGCGGGCGGGAGGTCCGGGGAGCTGTTTTTT. The full variable domain, its missing parts supplied by reference TRBV7-9 and TRBJ2-2, is DTGVSQNPRHKITKRGQNVTFRCDPISEHNRLYWYRQTLGQGPEFLTYFQNEAQLEKSRLLSDRFSAERPKGSFSTLEIQRTEQGDSAMYLCASSLAGGRSGELFFGEGSRLTVL.

This sequence joins TRBV19 and TRBJ1-1; D gene uncertain. The CDR3 totals 15 residues. Germline assignment: CDR1 LNHDA and CDR2 SQIVND (reference sequence). Trimming left V 5 bases short and J 1 base short, with 14 bases between. The CDR3 here is CASSSPMSPNTEAFF. In DNA form, the CDR3 reads TGTGCCAGTAGTTCCCCGATGAGCCCGAACACTGAAGCTTTCTTT.

This clone was seen a few times. The chain combines TRBV2 with TRBJ1-5, with 11 bases aligning to TRBD1. This CDR3 region has 15 residues. From germline, CDR1 is SNHLY and CDR2 FYNNEI. The junction had 4 bases not matched to a gene; V was cut back by 5 bases and J by 4 bases. CDR3: CASSSDRGRNQPQHF. The CDR3 nucleotides read TGTGCCAGCAGTTCGGACAGGGGGCGGAATCAGCCCCAGCATTTT.

The gene calls are TRBV11-2 and TRBJ1-3; D unresolved. The germline CDR1 and CDR2 sequences are SGHAT and FQNNGV. V was cut by 5 bases and J by 4 bases, with 12 bases left in between. This CDR3 region has 14 residues. The CDR3 sequence: CASSRPWAGNTIYF. For the CDR3, the DNA is TGTGCCAGCAGCCGTCCTTGGGCAGGAAACACCATATATTTT.

This chain connects TRBV19 to TRBJ1-2; 8 bases agree with TRBD1. This CDR3 has 15 residues. Germline lookup yields CDR1 LNHDA and CDR2 SQIVND (reference sequence). V gave up 5 bases and J gave up 9 bases; unmatched junction bases: 14. In DNA, the CDR3 is TGTGCCAGTAGTCGGGAGACAGGGGCGTCCCTTAGCTACACCTTC. Translation gives CASSRETGASLSYTF.

The J gene is TRBJ1-1, the V gene TRBV18, with unresolved D. Trimming shortened V by 3 bases and J by 1 base, and 9 bases separated the two germline ends. In germline, CDR1 is KGHSH, CDR2 LQKENI. The CDR3 totals 14 residues. DNA for the CDR3: TGTGCCAGCTCACCGAGGCGGGGGAACACTGAAGCTTTCTTT. The encoded protein is CASSPRRGNTEAFF.